The 26 T cell receptor beta chains given below trace back to one sample, sequenced in a study of OX40 agonist ivuxolimab in advanced cancers. Sequencing used immunoSEQ multiplex PCR; TCRdb keeps in-frame clones, though not all of them. The repertoire has roughly 60,000 clones, about 85% of them found once; the top ten carry around 3%. This material consisted of CD4+ or CD8+ T cells sorted from blood, taken in a trial of the OX40 agonist ivuxolimab. These receptors were collected from an adult with an advanced solid tumor such as melanoma, head and neck, liver or kidney cancer.

The chain employs TRBV2 and TRBJ1-2; D unresolved. The CDR3 is made up of 12 amino acids. The germline V gene has CDR1 SNHLY and CDR2 FYNNEI. V was trimmed by 4 bases and J by 4 bases, leaving 7 bases between them. The CDR3: CASSVSGYGYTF. The CDR3 DNA reads TGTGCCAGCAGTGTATCGGGCTATGGCTACACCTTC.

This chain connects TRBV5-4 to TRBJ2-7, with D perhaps matching TRBD1 or TRBD2 (5 bases each). V was pared by 3 bases and J by 2 bases, with 15 bases between. The CDR3 runs 15 residues. CDR1 and CDR2 from the germline V gene are SGHNT and YYREEE (reference sequence). For the CDR3, the DNA is TGTGCCAGCAGCTCCCCCCGGGACCACCCCTACGAGCAGTACTTC. Its protein product is CASSSPRDHPYEQYF.

The chain carries TRBV6-6 and TRBJ1-2; D call uncertain. V was clipped by 2 bases and J by 5 bases, with 12 bases between them. CDR1 MNHNY and CDR2 SVGAGI come from the germline V gene (reference sequence). This CDR3 region has 14 residues. This CDR3 reads CASSYDSVWYGYTF. CDR3 nucleotide sequence: TGTGCCAGCAGTTACGATTCAGTCTGGTATGGCTACACCTTC.

The chain uses TRBV11-2 and TRBJ2-1, with a possible D match to TRBD1 (5 bases). CDR1 and CDR2 from the germline V gene are SGHAT and FQNNGV. This CDR3 is built from 14 residues. Trimming took off 1 base at V and 9 bases at J, with 13 bases between the two ends. CDR3 DNA sequence: TGTGCCAGCAGCTTAGGCCAGGGTTCCACTGAGCAGTTCTTC. Translation: CASSLGQGSTEQFF.

The chain uses TRBV9 and TRBJ2-3; D gene ambiguous. With 0 bases removed from V and 2 bases from J, the gap between germline ends came to 10 bases. The CDR3 length is 15 residues. CDR1 SGDLS and CDR2 YYNGEE come from the germline V gene. CDR3 in amino acids: CASSVAVAFTDTQYF. The CDR3, as DNA: TGTGCCAGCAGCGTAGCTGTTGCCTTCACAGATACGCAGTATTTT.

The gene calls are TRBV27 and TRBJ2-5; 15 nucleotides agree with TRBD2. Germline trimming cut 6 bases from V and 3 bases from J; bases unmatched to any gene: 2. This CDR3 has 15 residues. CDR1 MNHEY and CDR2 SMNVEV come from the germline V gene (reference sequence). The CDR3 sequence is CASRGLAGGEETQYF. Written as DNA, the CDR3 is TGTGCCAGCAGGGGACTAGCGGGAGGTGAAGAGACCCAGTACTTC.

The CDR3 bases are TGTGCCAGCTCACCAGGGGCCCTGAACACTGAAGCTTTCTTT. Amino acid sequence: CASSPGALNTEAFF. The genes are TRBV18 and TRBJ1-1; maybe TRBD1 (5 bases). Germline CDR1 and CDR2: KGHSH and LQKENI. The CDR3 sequence is 14 residues long. Deletions cut 2 bases from V and 0 bases from J, with 7 bases between.

Only one count was recorded for this clone. The rearrangement joins TRBV2 to TRBJ2-1, with D hard to call. CDR1 is SNHLY, CDR2 FYNNEI, per germline. The CDR3 extends over 13 amino acids. Deletions cut 7 bases from V and 0 bases from J, with 7 bases between. CDR3 region: CASKASSYNEQFF. CDR3 DNA sequence: TGTGCCAGCAAGGCCAGCTCCTACAATGAGCAGTTCTTC.

This clone was seen just once. This chain connects TRBV19 to TRBJ2-5; TRBD2 matches 9 bases. Trimming took 4 bases from V and 7 from J; bases not matched to a gene: 10. The CDR3 spans 15 residues. Germline loops: CDR1 LNHDA, CDR2 SQIVND (reference sequence). CDR3 DNA sequence: TGTGCCAGTAGTAAGAATGAGGCTAGCGGGGTGACCCAGTACTTC. It yields the protein CASSKNEASGVTQYF.

The chain couples TRBV19 to TRBJ2-1; D remains ambiguous. Trimming removed 3 bases from V and 12 bases from J, with 12 bases in between. The CDR3 consists of 12 residues. Germline CDR1 is LNHDA and CDR2 is SQIVND (reference sequence). The CDR3 coding sequence is TGTGCCAGTAGTATTGTGGGGTCGGGGCAGTTCTTC. Translation: CASSIVGSGQFF.

The J gene is TRBJ2-5, the V gene TRBV28; TRBD2 matches 13 bases. Trimming at V came to 1 base and at J to 2 bases, leaving 1 base not matched to a gene. In germline, CDR1 is MDHEN, CDR2 SYDVKM. The CDR3 length is 16 residues. The chain's CDR3 is CASSLSLAGGQETQYF. CDR3 nucleotides: TGTGCCAGCAGTTTATCACTAGCGGGAGGGCAAGAGACCCAGTACTTC. Using reference TRBV28 and TRBJ2-5 for the parts outside the CDR3, the full variable domain is DVKVTQSSRYLVKRTGEKVFLECVQDMDHENMFWYRQDPGLGLRLIYFSYDVKMKEKGDIPEGYSVSREKKERFSLILESASTNQTSMYLCASSLSLAGGQETQYFGPGTRLLVL.

This chain joins TRBV19 and TRBJ2-1, with TRBD1 identical over 10 bases. The J segment lost 4 bases and the V segment lost 0 bases, leaving 6 bases of the junction unmatched. CDR3 length equals 17 residues. Germline V gives CDR1 LNHDA, CDR2 SQIVND (reference sequence). CDR3: CASSIDYPGQGYNEQFF. DNA for the CDR3: TGTGCCAGTAGTATAGATTACCCGGGACAGGGGTACAATGAGCAGTTCTTC.

In its sample, this clone was seen a few times. The chain couples TRBV7-3 to TRBJ2-5; D possibly corresponds to TRBD2 (6 bases). Trimming took off 4 bases at V and 1 base at J, with 16 bases between the two ends. The CDR3 runs 16 residues. Germline V gene data show CDR1 as SGHTA and CDR2 as FQGTGA. DNA of the CDR3: TGTGCCAGCAGCTCCCGACGACTAGTGCCCCAAGAGACCCAGTACTTC. Its translation is CASSSRRLVPQETQYF.

This rearrangement joins TRBV2 to TRBJ1-3; D remains ambiguous. The CDR3 covers 13 residues. Trimming cost V 6 bases and J 0 bases, with 6 bases left between them. Looked up from germline, CDR1 is SNHLY and CDR2 is FYNNEI. The CDR3 sequence: CASSVGSGNTIYF. CDR3 nucleotide sequence: TGTGCCAGCAGCGTGGGCTCTGGAAACACCATATATTTT.

The V call is TRBV5-1, the J call TRBJ1-4; no firm D call. The V end was cut by 1 base, the J end by 4 bases, with 8 bases between. Germline CDR1 is SGHRS and CDR2 is YFSETQ. The CDR3 spans 14 residues. CDR3 DNA sequence: TGCGCCAGCAGCTTGCGAGGCCTTAATGAAAAACTGTTTTTT. As protein: CASSLRGLNEKLFF.

This rearrangement joins TRBV10-1 to TRBJ1-2; 11 nucleotides line up with TRBD1. The trim removed 6 bases at V and 4 bases at J, leaving 7 bases unmatched. The CDR3 has 15 amino acids. CDR1 is WNHNN, CDR2 SYGVQD, per germline (reference sequence). The CDR3 DNA sequence: TGCGCCAGCAGCGTTTGGGACAGGGGGATCTATGGCTACACCTTC. It translates to CASSVWDRGIYGYTF.

The rearrangement uses TRBV6-5 and TRBJ2-3, with D uncertain. Between the trimmed V and J ends, which lost 2 bases and 2 bases, there was a span of 8 bases. The CDR3 consists of 14 residues. Germline-derived CDR1 and CDR2 are MNHEY and SVGAGI. The CDR3 is CASSYDGNTDTQYF. The CDR3 nucleotides read TGTGCCAGCAGTTACGACGGTAACACAGATACGCAGTATTTT.

The chain is built from TRBV20-1 and TRBJ2-5; D is perhaps TRBD2 (5 bases). V was pared by 6 bases and J by 10 bases, with 15 bases between. The germline CDR1 and CDR2 sequences are DFQATT and SNEGSKA (reference sequence). The length of the CDR3 is 11 residues. The CDR3 spells CSARTASGQYF. CDR3 nucleotides: TGCAGTGCGCGGACTGCAAGCGGCCAGTACTTC.

The rearrangement uses TRBV5-1 and TRBJ2-3, with 8 bases lining up with TRBD1. Germline assignment: CDR1 SGHRS and CDR2 YFSETQ. J was trimmed by 6 bases and V by 0 bases; bases with no gene match: 6. The CDR3 is 15 amino acids. CDR3 amino acids: CASSLVVQGEDTQYF. DNA of the CDR3: TGCGCCAGCAGCTTGGTGGTACAGGGGGAGGATACGCAGTATTTT.

The J gene is TRBJ1-2, the V gene TRBV5-4, with 8 bases aligning to TRBD1. This CDR3 region has 16 residues. The J segment lost 4 bases and the V segment lost 0 bases, leaving 8 bases of the junction unmatched. The germline CDR1 and CDR2 sequences are SGHNT and YYREEE (reference sequence). CDR3 sequence reads: CASSLAYQGAGYGYTF. The CDR3 DNA reads as TGTGCCAGCAGCTTGGCCTATCAGGGGGCCGGCTATGGCTACACCTTC.

The V call is TRBV7-2, the J call TRBJ2-7; tentative D call: TRBD2 (7 bases). Germline lookup yields CDR1 SGHTA and CDR2 FQGNSA. This CDR3 has 15 residues. Between the trimmed V and J ends, which lost 1 base and 6 bases, there was a span of 16 bases. DNA for the CDR3: TGTGCCAGCAGCTTAGACAGGGAGGGATGGCGCGAGCAGTACTTC. Translating it yields CASSLDREGWREQYF.

The rearrangement joins TRBV12-5 to TRBJ2-1; TRBD2 matches at 14 bases. Germline CDR1 and CDR2: LGHNT and FRNRAP. The V segment lost 7 bases and the J segment 9 bases; nucleotides outside the gene matches: 11. This CDR3 is built from 16 residues. For the CDR3, the DNA is TGTGCTAGTGCCCTAGGACTAGCGGGGGGCCGGGGTGAGCAGTTCTTC. This sequence encodes CASALGLAGGRGEQFF.

The chain combines TRBV6-6 with TRBJ1-1; the D is unclear. V lost 10 bases to trimming and J lost 0 bases, with 9 bases between them. There are 12 residues in the CDR3. Looked up from germline, CDR1 is MNHNY and CDR2 is SVGAGI (reference sequence). The chain's CDR3 is CATKAVNTEAFF. For the CDR3, the DNA is TGTGCCACCAAGGCCGTGAACACTGAAGCTTTCTTT.

V gene TRBV5-6 combines with J gene TRBJ2-5, with 8 bases lining up with TRBD2. Per the germline V gene, CDR1 is SGHDT and CDR2 is YYEEEE. Trimming at V came to 1 base and at J to 6 bases, leaving 11 bases not matched to a gene. The CDR3 totals 16 residues. Written as DNA, the CDR3 is TGTGCCAGCAGCTTGAGCTTCGCTAGCGGGTTAAAGACCCAGTACTTC. Amino acid sequence: CASSLSFASGLKTQYF.

This chain uses TRBV4-3 with TRBJ1-6; TRBD1 is a possible D gene (5 bases). V lost 4 bases to trimming and J lost 7 bases, with 14 bases between them. Germline V lookup: CDR1 LGHNA, CDR2 YSLEER. This CDR3 region has 15 residues. In DNA, the CDR3 is TGCGCCAGCAGCCCCTTTTGGGGCAGCAATTCACCCCTCCACTTT. It is translated as CASSPFWGSNSPLHF.

This clone was seen only once. This rearrangement joins TRBV11-1 to TRBJ2-3; D is unclear. This CDR3 contains 12 residues. The ends were cut back, 8 bases at V and 5 bases at J, with 11 bases in the middle. The germline V gene has CDR1 SGHAT and CDR2 FQDESV (reference sequence). Here the CDR3 DNA reads TGTGCCAGCTCCCTATGGGGAGATACGCAGTATTTT. It codes for CASSLWGDTQYF.